These T cell receptor beta chains were read from a single sample in a study of OX40 agonist ivuxolimab in advanced cancers. The protocol was immunoSEQ multiplex PCR, while the TCRdb copy is restricted to in-frame clones and leaves out a portion. This table has about 70,000 clones, approximately 86% appearing once. Sequencing used CD4+ or CD8+ T cells sorted from blood, obtained in a trial of the OX40 agonist ivuxolimab. The receptors originated from an adult with an advanced solid tumor such as melanoma, head and neck, liver or kidney cancer. The CDR3 runs from the conserved cysteine through the conserved F or W. The size entry is marked missing in some rows and otherwise reads once, few, many or a size class.

V	size	J	CDR3
TRBV9	-	TRBJ1-3	CASSTPPGPSAGNTIYF
TRBV19	-	TRBJ2-3	CASSPLAGASTDTQYF
TRBV7-9	-	TRBJ2-1	CASSFMGTEGDEQFF
TRBV6-1	few	TRBJ2-7	CASSEAQGQLYEQYF
TRBV19	once	TRBJ2-5	CASSKSLNAGPETQYF
TRBV7-9	-	TRBJ1-4	CASSLIPRKLFF
TRBV11-1	-	TRBJ1-2	CASSLEAGGYGYTF
TRBV5-4	-	TRBJ1-5	CASSRSNQPQHF
TRBV4-1	-	TRBJ1-6	CASSQRTGDSPLHF
TRBV6-5	-	TRBJ2-7	CASSSLAGGYEQYF
TRBV11-2	-	TRBJ2-4	CASSLGGQGRDIQYF
TRBV28	-	TRBJ2-3	CASSLGSGRKEVTDTQYF
TRBV4-2	-	TRBJ2-7	CASSQTHTQQGYEQYF